This passage covers 30 T cell receptor beta chains from one sample sequenced in a study of T cells in Graves' hyperthyroidism and ophthalmopathy. Amplification targeted TCR beta CDR3 regions from RNA transcripts. The HTBI primer set drove a first-round RT-PCR of the TCR CDR3. One entry per CDR3 protein, called by TCRdb with MiXCR from the multiplex PCR reads. The sample has 550,000 to 650,000 distinct CDR3 sequences, about 15% seen once; the top ten hold approximately 13%. Material: blood. These receptors were obtained from a woman in her forties with Graves' hyperthyroidism.

The genes are TRBV27 and TRBJ2-5, with TRBD2 identical over 10 bases. Germline trimming cut 2 bases from V and 5 bases from J; bases unmatched to any gene: 2. From germline, CDR1 is MNHEY and CDR2 SMNVEV (reference sequence). This CDR3 spans 14 amino acids. DNA for the CDR3: TGTGCCAGCAGTTTACTAGCGGGAGATGAGACCCAGTACTTC. This encodes CASSLLAGDETQYF.

There are a few counts of this clonotype. The V and J genes are TRBV6-1 and TRBJ2-6; 8 nucleotides line up with TRBD1. The CDR3 covers 16 residues. The V gene's germline CDR1 is MNHNS and CDR2 SASEGT. V was pared by 6 bases and J by 0 bases, with 4 bases of the junction left unmatched. The CDR3 sequence is CASRQGTGSGANVLTF. CDR3 sequence (DNA): TGTGCCAGCAGACAGGGGACAGGCTCTGGGGCCAACGTCCTGACTTTC.

The table lists this clonotype with many counts. The rearrangement joins TRBV20-1 to TRBJ1-5; 9 nucleotides match TRBD1. This CDR3 region has 14 residues. Germline V gene sequence: CDR1 DFQATT, CDR2 SNEGSKA (reference sequence). V shed 7 bases and J 6 bases; nucleotides not matched to a gene: 10. For the CDR3, the DNA is TGCAGTGTCGATGGGACAGGGCGAGGTCAGCCCCAGCATTTT. Translation: CSVDGTGRGQPQHF.

A few counts support this clonotype. The chain carries TRBV27 and TRBJ2-5; either TRBD1 or TRBD2 may fit D (6 bases each). This CDR3 is built from 15 residues. Trimming took off 2 bases at V and 5 bases at J, with 15 bases between the two ends. Germline CDR1 is MNHEY and CDR2 is SMNVEV (reference sequence). As DNA, the CDR3 is TGTGCCAGCAGTTTAAGGGGGGCGCTTTTGGAGACCCAGTACTTC. Translating it yields CASSLRGALLETQYF.

This clonotype was counted many times. This chain connects TRBV28 to TRBJ2-7, with D hard to call. V lost 5 bases and J lost 3, with 11 bases in between. The length of the CDR3 is 13 residues. CDR1 and CDR2 (germline): MDHEN, SYDVKM. The CDR3 coding sequence is TGTGCCAGCAGTATCCCCACAGACTACGAGCAGTACTTC. Protein: CASSIPTDYEQYF.

This clonotype was recorded at least ten times. This sequence joins TRBV3-1 and TRBJ2-2; 12 bases map to TRBD2. From germline, CDR1 is LGHDT and CDR2 YNNKEL (reference sequence). Trimming took 0 bases from V and 4 from J; bases not matched to a gene: 0. The CDR3 runs to 16 residues. The CDR3 nucleotides are TGTGCCAGCAGCCAAGAGACTAGCGGGAGCACCGGGGAGCTGTTTTTT. This gives the protein CASSQETSGSTGELFF.

This clonotype was picked up many times. V is TRBV7-2 and J is TRBJ1-4; D unclear. CDR1 and CDR2 (germline): SGHTA, FQGNSA. V was pared by 5 bases and J by 8 bases, with 18 bases between. The CDR3 length is 15 residues. The CDR3 loop reads CASSTLMSGNEKLFF. CDR3 DNA sequence: TGTGCCAGCAGCACGTTGATGTCTGGGAACGAAAAACTGTTTTTT.

The table lists this clonotype with a few counts. The rearrangement uses TRBV28 and TRBJ2-5, with 7 bases that match TRBD2. The CDR3 has 14 amino acids. The V and J ends lost 7 bases and 5 bases, in that order; junction bases with no gene match: 10. CDR1 and CDR2 (germline): MDHEN, SYDVKM. This chain's CDR3 is CASTLGGLSETQYF. The DNA for the CDR3 is TGTGCCAGCACCTTGGGGGGGTTAAGCGAGACCCAGTACTTC.

At least ten counts were recorded for this clonotype. J is TRBJ1-5 and V is TRBV30; D not resolved. CDR1 and CDR2 from the germline V gene are GTSNPN and SVGIG (reference sequence). The CDR3 has 17 residues. V was clipped by 0 bases and J by 1 base, with 16 bases between them. CDR3 nucleotides: TGTGCCTGGAGTGTTACACAGACGCCAGGAAGCAATCAGCCCCAGCATTTT. Its protein is CAWSVTQTPGSNQPQHF.

This clonotype was recorded at least ten times. The genes are TRBV12-3 or TRBV12-4 and TRBJ1-5, with D possibly TRBD1 on 6 matching bases. V lost 2 bases and J lost 2, with 10 bases in between. The CDR3 totals 15 residues. Written as DNA, the CDR3 is TGTGCCAGCAGTTTACGGGGGCTTGGCAATCAGCCCCAGCATTTT. Its protein is CASSLRGLGNQPQHF.

This clonotype has a count of ten or more. CDR3 sequence reads: CASSSTANYGYTF. As DNA, the CDR3 is TGTGCCAGCAGTTCGACAGCTAACTATGGCTACACCTTC. The chain combines TRBV12-3 or TRBV12-4 with TRBJ1-2; a possible D gene is TRBD1 (5 bases). Deletions cut 4 bases from V and 0 bases from J, with 6 bases between. This CDR3 has 13 amino acids.

This clonotype was counted at least ten times. The gene calls are TRBV19 and TRBJ1-1, with 8 bases lining up with TRBD1. Germline-derived CDR1 and CDR2 are LNHDA and SQIVND (reference sequence). The CDR3 covers 17 residues. The trim removed 1 base at V and 3 bases at J, leaving 10 bases unmatched. DNA for the CDR3: TGTGCCAGTAGTATAGGGCCCCGGACAGGGTGGCACACTGAAGCTTTCTTT. Residues: CASSIGPRTGWHTEAFF.

This clonotype was seen ten or more times. This chain connects TRBV20-1 to TRBJ2-7; 9 bases align to TRBD2. The germline gives CDR1 DFQATT, CDR2 SNEGSKA (reference sequence). CDR3 length: 13 amino acids. The CDR3 loop is CSLAGPGFYEQYF. CDR3 DNA sequence: TGCAGCCTAGCGGGGCCGGGGTTCTACGAGCAGTACTTC.

This clonotype was seen repeatedly, ten times or more. CDR3 in DNA: TGTGCCAGCTCACCACAGGGTCTGGAGGGCGCCTACGAGCAGTACTTC. Translation gives CASSPQGLEGAYEQYF. The rearrangement joins TRBV18 to TRBJ2-7; D is perhaps TRBD2 (6 bases). Trimming pared 1 base from V and 2 bases from J, leaving 15 bases between. CDR3 length equals 16 residues. CDR1 and CDR2 from the germline V gene are KGHSH and LQKENI.

The rearrangement joins TRBV18 to TRBJ2-7; 10 positions agree with TRBD1. J gave up 0 bases and V 0 bases, and 5 bases lay outside the gene matches. The CDR3 has 17 amino acids. Germline values: CDR1 KGHSH, CDR2 LQKENI. Written as DNA, the CDR3 is TGTGCCAGCTCACCACCACAGGGACAGGGGTCCTCCTACGAGCAGTACTTC. Protein sequence: CASSPPQGQGSSYEQYF.

There are many counts of this clonotype. The chain uses TRBV2 and TRBJ2-6; D is perhaps TRBD1 (5 bases). Germline V gene data show CDR1 as SNHLY and CDR2 as FYNNEI. V was pared by 1 base and J by 4 bases, with 8 bases between. The CDR3 totals 15 residues. The CDR3 DNA reads TGTGCCAGCAGTGAAGAAGGGGCCGGGGCCAACGTCCTGACTTTC. Translating it yields CASSEEGAGANVLTF.

In its sample, this clonotype was seen many times. The chain carries TRBV7-9 and TRBJ2-7; tentatively, D is TRBD1 or TRBD2 (5 bases each). CDR1 SEHNR and CDR2 FQNEAQ come from the germline V gene (reference sequence). This CDR3 has 15 residues. V lost 5 bases and J lost 3, with 17 bases in between. The CDR3 DNA reads as TGTGCCAGCAGCCAGGGCTGGGACGTAGTCTACGAGCAGTACTTC. Translation: CASSQGWDVVYEQYF.

There are many counts of this clonotype. The chain uses TRBV20-1 and TRBJ2-1; 7 nucleotides line up with TRBD2. The germline gives CDR1 DFQATT, CDR2 SNEGSKA (reference sequence). Unmatched junction bases numbered 7, after V lost 5 bases and J lost 0 bases. CDR3 length: 15 amino acids. The CDR3 loop is CSAEPLAGSYNEQFF. CDR3 bases: TGCAGTGCTGAACCGTTAGCGGGCTCCTACAATGAGCAGTTCTTC.

This clonotype has just a few counts. V gene TRBV9 combines with J gene TRBJ1-6, with D tentatively TRBD1 (5 bases). This CDR3 has 14 residues. Looked up from germline, CDR1 is SGDLS and CDR2 is YYNGEE. Trimming removed 2 bases from V and 7 bases from J, with 10 bases in between. CDR3 sequence reads: CASSVDGHNSPLHF. CDR3 DNA sequence: TGTGCCAGCAGCGTGGACGGACACAATTCACCCCTCCACTTT.

This clonotype was observed at least ten times. V is TRBV11-2 and J is TRBJ2-5; 12 bases agree with TRBD2. The junction had 0 bases not matched to a gene; V was cut back by 6 bases and J by 4 bases. CDR1 SGHAT and CDR2 FQNNGV come from the germline V gene. There are 13 residues in the CDR3. In nucleotides, the CDR3 is TGTGCCAGCAGGGGACTAGCGGGAGAGACCCAGTACTTC. Protein: CASRGLAGETQYF.

In this sample, this clonotype turned up many times. The V call is TRBV6-1, the J call TRBJ2-2; 12 bases line up with TRBD2. Germline loops: CDR1 MNHNS, CDR2 SASEGT. The V gene end was trimmed by 0 bases and the J gene end by 5 bases; junction bases not matched to a gene: 4. The CDR3 has 17 amino acids. CDR3 sequence: CASSEAGLAGRTGELFF. The CDR3 DNA reads TGTGCCAGCAGTGAAGCCGGACTAGCGGGAAGGACCGGGGAGCTGTTTTTT.

Ten or more counts support this clonotype. The rearrangement links TRBV7-6 to TRBJ2-4; D may correspond to TRBD1 or TRBD2 (5 bases each). The CDR3 spans 13 residues. Trimming cost V 5 bases and J 6 bases, with 11 bases left between them. Germline CDR1 SGHVS, CDR2 FNYEAQ. The CDR3 coding sequence is TGTGCCAGCAGCCCTGGGACGGGAAACATTCAGTACTTC. Its translation: CASSPGTGNIQYF.

J is TRBJ2-7 and V is TRBV12-3 or TRBV12-4, with 16 nucleotides matching TRBD2. Germline trimming cut 5 bases from V and 0 bases from J; bases unmatched to any gene: 13. This CDR3 comprises 20 residues. This chain's CDR3 is CASSPGTPGLAGGTSYEQYF. CDR3 DNA sequence: TGTGCCAGCAGTCCCGGGACTCCGGGACTAGCGGGAGGGACCTCCTACGAGCAGTACTTC.

This clonotype has at least ten counts. The chain links TRBV11-2 to TRBJ2-1; 9 bases align to TRBD2. The CDR3 sequence is 15 residues long. Germline lookup yields CDR1 SGHAT and CDR2 FQNNGV. The V gene end was trimmed by 3 bases and the J gene end by 8 bases; junction bases not matched to a gene: 8. Here the CDR3 reads CASSLGLAQNYEQFF. DNA for the CDR3: TGTGCCAGCAGCTTGGGACTAGCTCAAAACTATGAGCAGTTCTTC. Drawing the rest from reference TRBV11-2 and TRBJ2-1, the complete variable domain is EAGVAQSPRYKIIEKRQSVAFWCNPISGHATLYWYQQILGQGPKLLIQFQNNGVVDDSQLPKDRFSAERLKGVDSTLKIQPAKLEDSAVYLCASSLGLAQNYEQFFGPGTRLTVL.

Ten or more counts support this clonotype. The rearrangement joins TRBV28 to TRBJ2-5, with 11 bases matching TRBD2. The CDR3 loop spans 16 amino acids. J lost 1 base, V lost 5 bases, and 6 bases had no gene match. Germline V gives CDR1 MDHEN, CDR2 SYDVKM. In nucleotides, the CDR3 is TGTGCCAGCAGTCCGGGACTAGCGGTTGCCCAAGAGACCCAGTACTTC. It is translated as CASSPGLAVAQETQYF.

This chain uses TRBV6-1 with TRBJ2-1, with D possibly TRBD1 on 6 matching bases. V dropped 6 bases and J dropped 0 bases, with 15 bases sitting between them. Germline loops: CDR1 MNHNS, CDR2 SASEGT. This CDR3 is built from 16 residues. The CDR3 region has the DNA TGTGCCAGCAGGGCTACAGACAGGAGCTCCTACAATGAGCAGTTCTTC. This sequence encodes CASRATDRSSYNEQFF.

With respect to this clonotype: Given a much more abundant clone one base away, this may be a read error. The CDR3 reads CASSFGTSGLEQYF. The CDR3 DNA sequence: TGTGCCAGCAGTTTTGGGACTAGCGGGTTAGAGCAGTACTTC. This sequence joins TRBV27 and TRBJ2-7; TRBD2 agrees at 12 bases. V shed 3 bases, J shed 7 bases, and the junction held 4 bases outside the gene matches. The length of the CDR3 is 14 residues. Germline V gene sequence: CDR1 MNHEY, CDR2 SMNVEV (reference sequence).

This clonotype was detected many times. The chain is built from TRBV20-1 and TRBJ2-7; TRBD2 agrees at 8 bases. Germline values: CDR1 DFQATT, CDR2 SNEGSKA (reference sequence). V gave up 3 bases and J gave up 6 bases; unmatched junction bases: 10. This CDR3 has 14 amino acids. CDR3 loop: CSASARAGRVEQYF. CDR3 DNA sequence: TGCAGTGCTAGTGCCAGGGCCGGGAGGGTCGAGCAGTACTTC.

This clonotype was seen repeatedly, ten times or more. V and J are TRBV5-5 and TRBJ1-5, with D possibly being TRBD1 (5 bases). The V gene's germline CDR1 is SGHKS and CDR2 YYEKEE (reference sequence). The CDR3 covers 16 residues. V was clipped by 0 bases and J by 7 bases, with 17 bases between them. Here the CDR3 reads CASSLGQGGSGQPQHF. The CDR3 coding sequence is TGTGCCAGCAGCTTGGGGCAGGGAGGCTCCGGGCAGCCCCAGCATTTT.

The rearrangement joins TRBV7-2 to TRBJ2-7, with D uncertain. Deletions cut 1 base from V and 2 bases from J, with 12 bases between. The V gene's germline CDR1 is SGHTA and CDR2 FQGNSA. This CDR3 region has 15 residues. CDR3 amino acids: CASSLVSRSTYEQYF. CDR3 bases: TGTGCCAGCAGCTTAGTATCCCGGTCTACCTACGAGCAGTACTTC. Full variable domain (outside the CDR3, taken from reference TRBV7-2 and TRBJ2-7): GAGVSQSPSNKVTEKGKDVELRCDPISGHTALYWYRQSLGQGLEFLIYFQGNSAPDKSGLPSDRFSAERTGGSVSTLTIQRTQQEDSAVYLCASSLVSRSTYEQYFGPGTRLTVT.